These 4 T cell receptor beta chains were all obtained from the same sample, sequenced in a study of technical replicates of blood from a few donors. The method was immunoSEQ multiplex PCR; TCRdb's version includes in-frame clones alone and lacks a portion of them. The sample has 65,000 to 85,000 clones, roughly 94% seen once. The sample taken for sequencing was T cells isolated from PBMCs. The receptors were gathered from a human donor in good health.

The table lists this clone with a count of one. V usage is TRBV5-8 and J usage is TRBJ1-5; D remains unclear. With 4 bases removed from V and 9 bases from J, the gap between germline ends came to 17 bases. The CDR3 extends over 14 amino acids. Germline V lookup: CDR1 SGHTS, CDR2 YDEGEE. The DNA for the CDR3 is TGTGCCAGCAGCGACCGGGGTGGGGTCTGGCCCCAGCATTTT. Amino acid sequence: CASSDRGGVWPQHF.

The chain couples TRBV30 to TRBJ2-3; no clear D. Trimming stripped 1 base from V and 3 bases from J, with 5 bases between. CDR1 is GTSNPN, CDR2 SVGIG, per germline (reference sequence). CDR3 length equals 12 residues. The CDR3 loop reads CAWSEQTDTQYF. The CDR3 DNA reads as TGTGCCTGGAGTGAACAAACAGATACGCAGTATTTT.

This chain connects TRBV30 to TRBJ1-4, with D perhaps TRBD1 (5 bases). V was shortened by 1 base and J by 6 bases, with 9 bases between the two germline ends. Germline V gives CDR1 GTSNPN, CDR2 SVGIG (reference sequence). The CDR3 loop spans 13 amino acids. The DNA of the CDR3 is TGTGCCTGGAGTGGCACAGGCTATGAAAAACTGTTTTTT. Encoded protein: CAWSGTGYEKLFF.

This clone has a single count. The chain joins TRBV7-9 to TRBJ2-7, with 7 bases identical to TRBD1. This CDR3 is built from 14 residues. V trimming: 5 bases; J trimming: 6 bases; junction bases outside the gene matches: 10. Germline V gene sequence: CDR1 SEHNR, CDR2 FQNEAQ (reference sequence). CDR3 region: CASSTRQGLGEQYF. Here the CDR3 DNA reads TGTGCCAGCAGCACACGACAGGGATTGGGCGAGCAGTACTTC.